This T cell receptor (beta chain) is from a study of CD8 T cells in ankylosing spondylitis (TCRdb year 2017). As for the study more broadly: To find TCR variants linked to disease, the study profiled T cell receptor beta repertoires in ankylosing spondylitis patients and healthy donors. Peripheral blood samples were taken, and synovial fluid was additionally collected from ankylosing spondylitis patients. The full study cohort was made up of about 24 ankylosing spondylitis patients and over 90 healthy donors.

Findings and caveats that apply to the study as a whole: The disease-linked clones had a CD8+ phenotype and were found at relatively low frequencies in peripheral blood. Some TCR beta motif variants had previously been reported in synovial fluid and blood of reactive arthritis patients, which suggested common disease-initiation mechanisms. The disease-linked clones were reported to be significantly enriched in matched synovial fluid samples from ankylosing spondylitis patients. Blood from ankylosing spondylitis patients appeared to be characterized by a TCR beta motif made up of several highly homologous amino acid variants.

Sequencing was performed on an Illumina HiSeq 2500. Quantitative 5'-RACE with molecular barcodes was the method used to prepare the TCR beta libraries. The study's processing was this. A new computational method, built on a probabilistic model of VDJ rearrangement, was used to identify disease-linked TCR variants. The public reads were reprocessed in TCRdb via fastp at Q25 and MiXCR, keeping in-frame beta chains. Rows are combined by CDR3 protein, so each entry shows the most common genes and DNA. These V and J calls are TCRdb output, not the study's own analysis. The sample yields 250,000 to 350,000 distinct CDR3 sequences; roughly 20% were counted once. The ten largest clonotypes hold roughly 7.4% of the sample. This clonotype was counted only a few times. Its binding antigen is unknown. One base away there is no much larger clone; base qualities are not given. Specimen: blood, either unsorted or a sorted T cell fraction (not recorded which). The sequence derives from a male donor with ankylosing spondylitis or in good health (not recorded which).

The nucleotide sequence reads TGTGCCAGCAGTGAGGGATTCCAAGAGACCCAGTACTTC. Protein translation: CASSEGFQETQYF. The chain links TRBV5-6 with TRBJ2-5, and perhaps TRBD2 as D gene, on 5 matching bases. CDR1 is given as SGHDT and CDR2 as YYEEEE, both from the germline V gene. V is reduced by 5 bases and J by 1 base, leaving a spacing of 9 bases between them. Spanning cysteine to phenylalanine, the CDR3 consists of 13 amino acids. Only the CDR3 part of the read is kept: 39 bases, read in frame from the first base.